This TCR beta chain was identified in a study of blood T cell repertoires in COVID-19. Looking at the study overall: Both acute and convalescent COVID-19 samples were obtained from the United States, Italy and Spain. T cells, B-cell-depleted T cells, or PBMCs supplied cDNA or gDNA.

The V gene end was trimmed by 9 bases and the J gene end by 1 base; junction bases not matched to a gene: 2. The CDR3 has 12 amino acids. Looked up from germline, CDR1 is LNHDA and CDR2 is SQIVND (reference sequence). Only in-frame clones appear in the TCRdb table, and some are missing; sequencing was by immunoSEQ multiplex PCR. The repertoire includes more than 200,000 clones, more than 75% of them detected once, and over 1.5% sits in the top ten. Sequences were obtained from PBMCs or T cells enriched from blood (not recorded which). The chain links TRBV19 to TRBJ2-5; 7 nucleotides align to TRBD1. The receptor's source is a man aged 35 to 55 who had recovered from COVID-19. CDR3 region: CASGTAQETQYF. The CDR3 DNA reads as TGTGCCAGCGGGACAGCCCAAGAGACCCAGTACTTC.